This is a list of T cell receptor beta chains from one sample in a study of blood T cell repertoires in COVID-19. Sequencing used immunoSEQ multiplex PCR; TCRdb keeps in-frame clones, though not all of them. The table includes approximately 200,000 clones, roughly four fifths detected once. The sample comprised PBMCs or T cells enriched from blood (not recorded which). These receptors came from a man aged 35 to 55 who had recovered from COVID-19. The CDR3 runs from the conserved cysteine through the conserved F or W. D genes are given only for firm matches. Size is omitted from some rows. Given values are once, few, many or a class for expanded clones.

- TRBJ1-1 TRBV2 once CASSEALEAFF TGTGCCAGCAGTGAAGCCCTGGAGGCTTTCTTT
TRBD2 TRBJ2-1 TRBV4-3 once CASSQDAGLEGVF TGCGCCAGCAGCCAAGATGCCGGACTAGAAGGGGTCTTC
TRBD2 TRBJ2-7 TRBV5-4 - CASSGELAGISYEQYF TGTGCCAGCAGCGGCGAACTAGCGGGTATCTCCTACGAGCAGTACTTC
- TRBJ2-5 TRBV5-4 - CASSSREETQYF TGTGCCAGCAGCTCCAGGGAAGAGACCCAGTACTTC
TRBD1 TRBJ2-7 TRBV5-1 - CASSTGQAISYEQYF TGCGCCAGCAGCACCGGACAGGCAATCTCCTACGAGCAGTACTTC
- TRBJ1-5 TRBV9 - CASSEGPVQPQHF TGTGCCAGCAGCGAGGGGCCGGTTCAGCCCCAGCATTTT
TRBD1 TRBJ1-1 TRBV5-1 - CASSMGTANTEAFF TGCGCCAGCAGCATGGGGACAGCGAACACTGAAGCTTTCTTT
- TRBJ1-4 TRBV4-1 - CASSQPGASNEKLFF TGCGCCAGCAGCCAACCAGGGGCTTCTAATGAAAAACTGTTTTTT
- TRBJ1-1 TRBV15 - CATSRALNTEAFF TGTGCCACCAGCAGAGCTTTGAACACTGAAGCTTTCTTT
- TRBJ2-7 TRBV29-1 - CSHLYTVPPYEQYF TGCAGCCATTTGTACACAGTTCCACCCTACGAGCAGTACTTC
- TRBJ2-5 TRBV7-2 - CASSLVGAAQETQYF TGTGCCAGCAGCTTAGTGGGGGCGGCACAAGAGACCCAGTACTTC
- TRBJ1-5 TRBV4-2 few CASSQVDSNQPQHF TGTGCCAGCAGCCAAGTCGACTCTAATCAGCCCCAGCATTTT
TRBD2 TRBJ2-7 TRBV28 once CASSLFLGLAGGSSYEQYF TGTGCCAGCAGTTTATTTCTGGGCCTAGCGGGGGGGAGCTCCTACGAGCAGTACTTC
- TRBJ2-2 TRBV6-5 - CASSYYAGGELFF TGTGCCAGCAGTTACTATGCGGGCGGGGAGCTGTTTTTT
- TRBJ1-2 TRBV5-1 - CASSLTDGIAAIRGYTF TGCGCCAGCAGCCTAACGGACGGAATAGCGGCTATCAGAGGCTACACCTTC
TRBD2 TRBJ2-5 TRBV5-4 - CASSLKLASGGETQYF TGTGCCAGCAGCCTAAAGCTAGCCTCGGGGGGAGAGACCCAGTACTTC
TRBD1 TRBJ1-6 TRBV2 - CASRPNRDRGSPLHF TGTGCCAGCAGACCCAACCGGGACAGGGGATCACCCCTCCACTTT
TRBD1 TRBJ1-1 TRBV6-2/TRBV6-3 - CASSQGGWTEAFF TGTGCCAGCAGTCAGGGGGGCTGGACTGAAGCTTTCTTT
- TRBJ1-3 TRBV3-1/TRBV3-2 - CASSPDLGNTIYF TGTGCCAGCAGTCCAGACTTAGGAAACACCATATATTTT
TRBD1 TRBJ1-4 TRBV7-2 - CASSLGQGETNEKLFF TGTGCCAGCAGCTTAGGACAGGGCGAAACTAATGAAAAACTGTTTTTT
- TRBJ2-1 TRBV28 - CASRRTQPGYNEQFF TGTGCCAGCAGACGAACTCAACCGGGCTACAATGAGCAGTTCTTC
TRBD1 TRBJ2-1 TRBV4-3 - CASSQGDRGSYNEQFF TGCGCCAGCAGCCAAGGGGACAGGGGTTCCTACAATGAGCAGTTCTTC
- TRBJ2-3 TRBV6-5 - CASRKLALGTDTQYF TGTGCCAGCAGGAAACTAGCTCTTGGCACAGATACGCAGTATTTT
- TRBJ1-4 TRBV12-5 - CASGLVPGGCEKLFF TGTGCTAGTGGTTTGGTTCCCGGAGGATGCGAAAAACTGTTTTTT
TRBD1 TRBJ1-1 TRBV7-9 - CASSPGQGARGTEAFF TGTGCCAGCAGCCCCGGACAGGGGGCGCGTGGCACTGAAGCTTTCTTT
TRBD1 TRBJ2-5 TRBV24-1 - CATSERTGGNGETQYF TGTGCCACCAGTGAAAGGACAGGGGGGAATGGAGAGACCCAGTACTTC
TRBD1 TRBJ1-1 TRBV27 - CASSLWAGGTEAFF TGTGCCAGCAGTTTATGGGCAGGGGGCACTGAAGCTTTCTTT
TRBD1 TRBJ1-3 TRBV10-3 few CAISGTDSGNTIYF TGTGCCATCAGCGGGACAGACTCTGGAAACACCATATATTTT
- TRBJ1-4 TRBV2 - CASSEETGEKLFF TGTGCCAGCAGCGAGGAGACGGGGGAAAAACTGTTTTTT
TRBD1 TRBJ2-5 TRBV7-6 - CASSFGFPQGDETQYF TGTGCCAGCAGCTTTGGGTTCCCTCAGGGGGATGAGACCCAGTACTTC
- TRBJ1-2 TRBV11-2 - CASSQLRRQTKTNYGYTF TGTGCCAGCAGCCAATTACGTCGACAGACAAAAACCAACTATGGCTACACCTTC
- TRBJ1-1 TRBV6-4 - CASSEQGSTEAFF TGTGCCAGCAGTGAGCAGGGCTCCACTGAAGCTTTCTTT
TRBD1 TRBJ1-2 TRBV6-1 - CASSEGAGGIVTGYTF TGTGCCAGCAGTGAAGGAGCAGGGGGGATCGTGACTGGCTACACCTTC
- TRBJ1-1 TRBV5-1 - CASSRLQGRNTEAFF TGCGCCAGCAGCCGTCTACAGGGCCGAAACACTGAAGCTTTCTTT
- TRBJ2-1 TRBV4-1 - CASSQGLNEQFF TGCGCCAGCAGCCAAGGACTCAATGAGCAGTTCTTC
TRBD1 TRBJ2-7 TRBV15 - CATSSPRQGLGEQYF TGTGCCACCAGCAGTCCCAGACAGGGGTTGGGGGAGCAGTACTTC
TRBD1 TRBJ2-2 TRBV28 - CASSLWARDRGPTGELFF TGTGCCAGCAGTTTATGGGCCCGGGACAGGGGGCCCACCGGGGAGCTGTTTTTT
TRBD1 TRBJ1-5 TRBV15 - CATSARRDSLNQPQHF TGTGCCACCAGCGCCCGAAGGGACAGCCTAAATCAGCCCCAGCATTTT
TRBD2 TRBJ2-7 TRBV5-4 - CASSSISGGLSYEQYF TGTGCCAGCAGCTCGATCAGCGGGGGCCTCTCCTACGAGCAGTACTTC
- TRBJ2-1 TRBV21-1 - CASIKRGNNEQFF TGTGCCAGCATCAAAAGGGGTAACAATGAGCAGTTCTTC
- TRBJ2-2 TRBV4-1 - CASSLPLGELFF TGCGCCAGCAGCCTTCCTTTGGGGGAGCTGTTTTTT
- TRBJ1-2 TRBV10-3 - CAINIGGNYGYTF TGTGCCATCAACATAGGAGGGAACTATGGCTACACCTTC
TRBD1 TRBJ1-4 TRBV15 - CATSRDSGGTEEKLFF TGTGCCACCAGCAGAGATAGTGGCGGGACAGAAGAAAAACTGTTTTTT
- TRBJ1-4 TRBV5-1 - CASSSGSATNEKLFF TGCGCCAGCAGCTCGGGGTCCGCAACTAATGAAAAACTGTTTTTT
- TRBJ1-4 TRBV24-1 - CATSDPNDEKLFF TGTGCCACCAGTGACCCTAATGATGAAAAACTGTTTTTT
TRBD1 TRBJ2-1 TRBV19 - CASSSGQGRAEQFF TGTGCCAGTAGTTCGGGACAGGGGCGGGCTGAGCAGTTCTTC
- TRBJ1-5 TRBV10-3 - CAISTESNQPQHF TGTGCCATCAGCACAGAAAGCAATCAGCCCCAGCATTTT
TRBD1 TRBJ1-2 TRBV5-1 - CASSPGQGVRGYTF TGCGCCAGCAGCCCGGGACAGGGAGTGAGGGGCTACACCTTC
- TRBJ2-2 TRBV18 - CASSPTGGIGELFF TGTGCCAGCTCACCAACCGGGGGTATCGGGGAGCTGTTTTTT
- TRBJ1-2 TRBV5-6 - CASSLVTGANYGYTF TGTGCCAGCAGCTTGGTGACGGGAGCTAACTATGGCTACACCTTC
- TRBJ1-1 TRBV19 - CASSREAEAFF TGTGCCAGTAGCAGGGAAGCTGAAGCTTTCTTT
- TRBJ2-1 TRBV9 - CASSVERDYNEQFF TGTGCCAGCAGCGTAGAGAGGGACTACAATGAGCAGTTCTTC